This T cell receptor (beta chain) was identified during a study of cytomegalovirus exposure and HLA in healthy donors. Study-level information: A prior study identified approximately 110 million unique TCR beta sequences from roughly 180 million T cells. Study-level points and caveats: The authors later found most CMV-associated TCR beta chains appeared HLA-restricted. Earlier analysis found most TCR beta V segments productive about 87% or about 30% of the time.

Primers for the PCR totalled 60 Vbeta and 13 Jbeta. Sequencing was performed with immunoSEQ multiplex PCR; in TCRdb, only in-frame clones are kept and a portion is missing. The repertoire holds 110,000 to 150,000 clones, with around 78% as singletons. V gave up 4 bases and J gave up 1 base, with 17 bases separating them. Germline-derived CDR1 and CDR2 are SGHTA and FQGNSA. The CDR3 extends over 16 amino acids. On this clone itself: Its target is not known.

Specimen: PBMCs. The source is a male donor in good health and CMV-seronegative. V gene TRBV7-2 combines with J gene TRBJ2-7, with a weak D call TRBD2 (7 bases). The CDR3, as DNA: TGTGCCAGCAGCTCCTTGGGGGGCGGGGGATCCTACGAGCAGTACTTC. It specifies CASSSLGGGGSYEQYF.